These 25 T cell receptor beta chains were sequenced from one sample in a study of blood T cell repertoires in COVID-19. Produced via immunoSEQ multiplex PCR; TCRdb's table is partial and in-frame only. Of about 300,000 clones in the sample, about 85% were seen once. The sample consisted of PBMCs or T cells enriched from blood (not recorded which). These receptors were collected from a woman aged 30 to 39 who had recovered from COVID-19.

There are a few counts of this clone. V is TRBV10-3 and J is TRBJ1-5, with 11 bases fitting TRBD1. CDR3 length equals 15 residues. CDR1 is ENHRY, CDR2 SYGVKD, per germline. The V gene end was trimmed by 6 bases and the J gene end by 5 bases; junction bases not matched to a gene: 6. As DNA, the CDR3 is TGTGCCATCAGAGAGGGACAGGGGGGGGATCAGCCCCAGCATTTT. Its translation is CAIREGQGGDQPQHF.

The V call is TRBV5-4, the J call TRBJ2-7; a weak D match, TRBD2 (5 bases). The CDR3 contains 15 residues. Trimming removed 4 bases at V and 0 bases at J, with 14 bases between. Germline CDR1 and CDR2: SGHNT and YYREEE (reference sequence). The CDR3 loop reads CASSTTSGSSYEQYF. CDR3 sequence (DNA): TGTGCCAGCAGCACTACTTCGGGAAGCTCCTACGAGCAGTACTTC.

The chain has TRBV28 and TRBJ1-2; 7 bases are shared with TRBD1. CDR1 MDHEN and CDR2 SYDVKM come from the germline V gene. The CDR3 is 11 amino acids. V gave up 6 bases and J gave up 8 bases; unmatched junction bases: 3. The CDR3 DNA is TGTGCCAGCAGAGGAGGGGGCGGCTACACCTTC. Protein: CASRGGGGYTF.

The gene calls are TRBV3-1 (or the pseudogene TRBV3-2) and TRBJ1-6, with D perhaps matching TRBD1 (5 bases). Looked up from germline, CDR1 is LGHDT and CDR2 is YNNKEL (reference sequence). Trimming removed 0 bases at V and 13 bases at J, with 13 bases between. The CDR3 spans 14 residues. This CDR3 is CASSQDPIGGPLHF. The CDR3 bases are TGTGCCAGCAGCCAAGATCCCATCGGGGGGCCCCTCCACTTT.

The gene calls are TRBV19 and TRBJ1-1, with no clear D. The CDR3 is 11 residues long. V gave up 8 bases and J gave up 5 bases, with 9 bases separating them. Per the germline V gene, CDR1 is LNHDA and CDR2 is SQIVND (reference sequence). The CDR3 reads CASLSATEAFF. The CDR3, as DNA: TGTGCCAGTTTGAGCGCTACTGAAGCTTTCTTT.

V usage is TRBV5-1 and J usage is TRBJ1-2; tentative D call: TRBD1 (5 bases). V lost 0 bases to trimming and J lost 4 bases, with 7 bases between them. Germline-derived CDR1 and CDR2 are SGHRS and YFSETQ. This CDR3 comprises 13 residues. The CDR3 sequence: CASSLAGFYGYTF. The CDR3 region has the DNA TGCGCCAGCAGCTTGGCAGGGTTCTATGGCTACACCTTC.

The chain employs TRBV11-1 and TRBJ1-1; weak D call: TRBD1 (5 bases). Germline V lookup: CDR1 SGHAT, CDR2 FQDESV (reference sequence). V lost 7 bases to trimming and J lost 6 bases, with 18 bases between them. This CDR3 has 14 residues. This CDR3 reads CASTWGGAGAEAFF. CDR3 sequence (DNA): TGTGCCAGCACCTGGGGCGGGGCCGGCGCTGAAGCTTTCTTT.

The chain employs TRBV10-3 and TRBJ2-2, with TRBD1 matching 9 bases. Trimming at V came to 6 bases and at J to 3 bases, leaving 5 bases not matched to a gene. Germline lookup yields CDR1 ENHRY and CDR2 SYGVKD. This CDR3 contains 15 residues. CDR3 bases: TGTGCCATCAGAGCAACAGGGGGCGACACCGGGGAGCTGTTTTTT. Amino acids: CAIRATGGDTGELFF.

The chain has TRBV7-2 and TRBJ2-3; 9 bases fit TRBD1. CDR3 length: 14 amino acids. Germline V gives CDR1 SGHTA, CDR2 FQGNSA. The V gene end was trimmed by 5 bases and the J gene end by 4 bases; junction bases not matched to a gene: 4. This chain's CDR3 is CASSGGTGPDTQYF. The CDR3 nucleotides read TGTGCCAGCAGCGGAGGGACAGGGCCAGATACGCAGTATTTT. The full variable domain, in which reference TRBV7-2 and TRBJ2-3 provide the parts outside the CDR3, is GAGVSQSPSNKVTEKGKDVELRCDPISGHTALYWYRQSLGQGLEFLIYFQGNSAPDKSGLPSDRFSAERTGGSVSTLTIQRTQQEDSAVYLCASSGGTGPDTQYFGPGTRLTVL.

The chain recombines TRBV5-8 with TRBJ1-2, with a weak D call TRBD1 (6 bases). Trimming left V 6 bases short and J 8 bases short, with 14 bases between. This CDR3 contains 12 residues. CDR1 is SGHTS and CDR2 is YDEGEE in the germline V gene. Here the CDR3 reads CASTYTGMGYTF. The CDR3 DNA reads TGTGCCAGCACCTACACAGGGATGGGCTACACCTTC.

V usage is TRBV18 and J usage is TRBJ1-4; 8 nucleotides match TRBD1. From germline, CDR1 is KGHSH and CDR2 LQKENI. Unmatched junction bases numbered 10, after V lost 3 bases and J lost 16 bases. This CDR3 region has 13 residues. The CDR3 DNA sequence: TGTGCCAGCTCACCTGGGACAGGCGAAATAGCGTTTTTT. Translation: CASSPGTGEIAFF.

The CDR3 here is CASSIGTGVYGYTF. The CDR3 region has the DNA TGTGCCAGTAGTATCGGGACAGGGGTTTATGGCTACACCTTC. This chain connects TRBV19 to TRBJ1-2; TRBD1 matches at 10 bases. V shed 3 bases and J 5 bases; nucleotides not matched to a gene: 3. Germline-derived CDR1 and CDR2 are LNHDA and SQIVND (reference sequence). This CDR3 is 14 amino acids long.

V and J are TRBV19 and TRBJ2-4; 7 bases match TRBD1. The junction had 9 bases not matched to a gene; V was cut back by 6 bases and J by 1 base. Germline loops: CDR1 LNHDA, CDR2 SQIVND (reference sequence). CDR3 length equals 16 residues. The CDR3 here is CASSIGQGVAKNIQYF. Here the CDR3 DNA reads TGTGCCAGTAGCATCGGGCAGGGGGTTGCCAAAAACATTCAGTACTTC.

This sequence joins TRBV3-1 (or the pseudogene TRBV3-2) and TRBJ1-6, with 7 bases lining up with TRBD1. CDR1 and CDR2 from the germline V gene are LGHDT and YNNKEL (reference sequence). The CDR3 totals 18 residues. V shed 1 base, J shed 0 bases, and the junction held 6 bases outside the gene matches. CDR3 DNA sequence: TGTGCCAGCAGCCAAGTTGGACAGGATAGCTCCTATAATTCACCCCTCCACTTT. Protein product: CASSQVGQDSSYNSPLHF.

V is TRBV18 and J is TRBJ2-5; TRBD2 matches 7 bases. Per germline, CDR1 KGHSH and CDR2 LQKENI. The CDR3 is made up of 15 amino acids. Trimming removed 10 bases from V and 4 bases from J; junction bases left unmatched: 15. CDR3 nucleotide sequence: TGTGCCACTACCCCCGGCGGGGGACCTGGAGAGACCCAGTACTTC. As protein: CATTPGGGPGETQYF.

The genes are TRBV29-1 and TRBJ2-3, with D perhaps TRBD1 (6 bases). The CDR3 spans 13 residues. Germline V gene lookup returns CDR1 SQVTM and CDR2 ANQGSEA. Trimming took 5 bases from V and 6 from J, leaving 15 bases between them. CDR3 DNA: TGCAGCGTTCACAGGGACCGCGGGGATACGCAGTATTTT. It encodes CSVHRDRGDTQYF.

The chain uses TRBV4-2 and TRBJ2-2; possible D gene TRBD1, 6 bases. The CDR3 runs to 16 residues. Trimming pared 1 base from V and 3 bases from J, leaving 12 bases between. The germline V gene has CDR1 LGHNA and CDR2 YNFKEQ. The CDR3 loop reads CASSQGLGGYTGELFF. CDR3 bases: TGTGCCAGCAGCCAAGGACTTGGGGGCTACACCGGGGAGCTGTTTTTT.

This chain connects TRBV11-2 to TRBJ1-5; 9 bases fit TRBD1. Unmatched junction bases numbered 5, after V lost 4 bases and J lost 4 bases. The V gene's germline CDR1 is SGHAT and CDR2 FQNNGV. The length of the CDR3 is 15 residues. The CDR3, as DNA: TGTGCCAGCAGCTGGACAGGGGATAGGAATCAGCCCCAGCATTTT. It codes for CASSWTGDRNQPQHF.

The V and J genes are TRBV19 and TRBJ1-6; weak D call: TRBD1 (5 bases). V was pared by 2 bases and J by 5 bases, with 7 bases between. The CDR3 sequence is 14 residues long. Germline V gives CDR1 LNHDA, CDR2 SQIVND (reference sequence). CDR3 nucleotides: TGTGCCAGTAGTATACCCAGGGATAATTCACCCCTCCACTTT. Its protein product is CASSIPRDNSPLHF.

The chain has TRBV19 and TRBJ1-2, with a tentative D call TRBD1 (6 bases). Between the trimmed V and J ends, which lost 10 bases and 7 bases, there was a span of 13 bases. CDR1 and CDR2 (germline): LNHDA, SQIVND (reference sequence). This CDR3 is 11 amino acids long. For the CDR3, the DNA is TGTGCCACAGGGGATTCAGGTGGCTACACCTTC. This encodes CATGDSGGYTF.

This chain joins TRBV30 and TRBJ2-1, with D possibly matching TRBD2 (6 bases). CDR1 is GTSNPN, CDR2 SVGIG, per germline (reference sequence). The CDR3 totals 15 residues. The V end lost 8 bases, the J end lost 7 bases, and 24 bases lay between the germline ends. DNA of the CDR3: TGTGCCCGCCGCACGGCCCGCGGGGCGTCGAATGAGCAGTTCTTC. Its translation: CARRTARGASNEQFF. The complete variable domain, with remaining parts taken from reference TRBV30 and TRBJ2-1, reads SQTIHQWPATLVQPVGSPLSLECTVEGTSNPNLYWYRQAAGRGLQLLFYSVGIGQISSEVPQNLSASRPQDRQFILSSKKLLLSDSGFYLCARRTARGASNEQFFGPGTRLTVL.

V is TRBV30 and J is TRBJ2-1; 7 bases fit TRBD1. This CDR3 has 12 residues. Germline lookup yields CDR1 GTSNPN and CDR2 SVGIG (reference sequence). The junction had 5 bases not matched to a gene; V was cut back by 2 bases and J by 10 bases. CDR3 sequence (DNA): TGTGCCTGGAGTATAACAGGGGACGAGCAGTTCTTC. Its protein product is CAWSITGDEQFF.

This clone was observed a handful of times. The rearrangement links TRBV25-1 to TRBJ1-1; the D gene is possibly TRBD1 (6 bases). Per germline, CDR1 MGHDK and CDR2 SYGVNS. The CDR3 contains 15 residues. The V gene lost 4 bases and the J gene lost 1 base, with 13 bases spanning the gap. The CDR3 loop is CASSVSQTGNTEAFF. For the CDR3, the DNA is TGTGCCAGCAGTGTCTCCCAGACAGGGAACACTGAAGCTTTCTTT. Full variable domain (remainder filled in from reference TRBV25-1 and TRBJ1-1): EADIYQTPRYLVIGTGKKITLECSQTMGHDKMYWYQQDPGMELHLIHYSYGVNSTEKGDLSSESTVSRIRTEHFPLTLESARPSHTSQYLCASSVSQTGNTEAFFGQGTRLTVV.

The rearrangement links TRBV6-5 to TRBJ1-4, with D unresolved. Trimming removed 6 bases at V and 4 bases at J, with 9 bases between. This CDR3 region has 13 residues. The germline V gene has CDR1 MNHEY and CDR2 SVGAGI. This chain's CDR3 is CASRGRFNEKLFF. The CDR3 nucleotides read TGTGCCAGCAGGGGCAGGTTTAATGAAAAACTGTTTTTT.

The chain joins TRBV5-1 to TRBJ2-1; TRBD1 agrees at 11 bases. CDR3 length: 16 residues. CDR1 SGHRS and CDR2 YFSETQ come from the germline V gene. With 4 bases clipped from V and 8 bases from J, the junction kept 11 bases outside the gene matches. The CDR3 loop is CASSHSGQGVGYEQFF. CDR3 sequence (DNA): TGCGCCAGCAGCCATTCGGGACAGGGGGTCGGCTATGAGCAGTTCTTC.